Presented here are 8 T cell receptor beta chains from one specimen sequenced in a study of blood T cell repertoires in COVID-19. TCRdb's copy holds only in-frame clones and misses some; the assay was immunoSEQ multiplex PCR. In the table there are 150,000 to 200,000 clones, roughly 82% of which are singletons. The sequenced sample was peripheral blood. These receptors were collected from a woman between 40 and 55 years old with COVID-19, enrolled during active disease.

The chain joins TRBV29-1 to TRBJ1-5, with D hard to call. Germline assignment: CDR1 SQVTM and CDR2 ANQGSEA. The V end lost 4 bases, the J end lost 6 bases, and 13 bases lay between the germline ends. There are 13 residues in the CDR3. CDR3 sequence: CSVVVTYGQPQHF. The CDR3 DNA sequence: TGCAGCGTTGTAGTGACATATGGTCAGCCCCAGCATTTT.

This chain uses TRBV12-3 or TRBV12-4 with TRBJ2-2, with D possibly being TRBD1 (5 bases). The V end was cut by 5 bases, the J end by 11 bases, with 15 bases between. CDR3 length: 13 residues. Here the CDR3 DNA reads TGTGCCAGCAGTAGCGACAGTATCAGAGAGCTGTTTTTT. Its translation is CASSSDSIRELFF.

The V and J genes are TRBV3-1 (or the pseudogene TRBV3-2) and TRBJ2-5, with TRBD1 identical over 9 bases. V was pared by 3 bases and J by 1 base, with 3 bases of the junction left unmatched. The length of the CDR3 is 15 residues. CDR1 LGHDT and CDR2 YNNKEL come from the germline V gene (reference sequence). In DNA, the CDR3 is TGTGCCAGCAGCCATCCGGGACAGGGCCAAGAGACCCAGTACTTC. Protein product: CASSHPGQGQETQYF.

CDR3 amino acids: CASSLFSIGNTGELFF. The CDR3 coding sequence is TGTGCCAGCAGTTTATTTTCAATCGGGAACACCGGGGAGCTGTTTTTT. This rearrangement joins TRBV28 to TRBJ2-2, with no clear D. The CDR3 spans 16 residues. Trimming removed 1 base at V and 1 base at J, with 10 bases between. The germline V gene encodes CDR1 MDHEN and CDR2 SYDVKM.

J is TRBJ2-7 and V is TRBV11-3; the D gene is possibly TRBD2 (5 bases). The CDR3 consists of 14 residues. The ends were cut back, 1 base at V and 5 bases at J, with 12 bases in the middle. In germline, CDR1 is SGHNT, CDR2 YENEEA. The CDR3 sequence is CASSLGGSSNEQYF. The CDR3 coding sequence is TGTGCCAGCAGCTTAGGAGGGTCTAGCAACGAGCAGTACTTC. The full variable domain, its missing parts supplied by reference TRBV11-3 and TRBJ2-7, is EAGVVQSPRYKIIEKKQPVAFWCNPISGHNTLYWYLQNLGQGPELLIRYENEEAVDDSQLPKDRFSAERLKGVDSTLKIQPAELGDSAVYLCASSLGGSSNEQYFGPGTRLTVT.

V gene TRBV28 combines with J gene TRBJ1-2; D not certain. The CDR3 sequence is 14 residues long. Germline-derived CDR1 and CDR2 are MDHEN and SYDVKM. With 3 bases removed from V and 1 base from J, the gap between germline ends came to 9 bases. The CDR3 bases are TGTGCCAGCAGTTTCGGACGGGATAACTATGGCTACACCTTC. Translated, it gives CASSFGRDNYGYTF.

The chain combines TRBV12-5 with TRBJ2-1; D ambiguous. CDR3 length: 12 amino acids. The V gene's germline CDR1 is LGHNT and CDR2 FRNRAP. Trimming cost V 1 base and J 6 bases, with 4 bases left between them. The CDR3 reads CASGLAGNEQFF. As DNA, the CDR3 is TGTGCTAGTGGTTTGGCAGGCAATGAGCAGTTCTTC.

This clone showed up just once. The J gene is TRBJ2-1, the V gene TRBV9; 10 nucleotides line up with TRBD1. V lost 0 bases, J lost 6 bases, and 3 bases stayed unmatched. Per the germline V gene, CDR1 is SGDLS and CDR2 is YYNGEE. The CDR3 has 15 residues. The CDR3: CASSVAGQGGNEQFF. Written as DNA, the CDR3 is TGTGCCAGCAGCGTAGCCGGACAGGGGGGCAATGAGCAGTTCTTC.